These 29 T cell receptor beta chains share one sample of origin, sequenced in a study of blood T cell repertoires in COVID-19. TCRdb's copy holds only in-frame clones and misses some; the assay was immunoSEQ multiplex PCR. The sample contains around 170,000 clones, 90% of which appear only once. Sequenced sample: peripheral blood. These receptors were taken from a man aged 50 or older with acute or convalescent COVID-19.

This sequence joins TRBV7-2 and TRBJ2-7; tentative D call: TRBD1 (5 bases). This CDR3 comprises 14 residues. V lost 1 base to trimming and J lost 2 bases, with 9 bases between them. Germline-derived CDR1 and CDR2 are SGHTA and FQGNSA. CDR3 region: CASSLGGLTYEQYF. CDR3 sequence (DNA): TGTGCCAGCAGCTTAGGGGGCCTAACCTACGAGCAGTACTTC.

V gene TRBV10-3 combines with J gene TRBJ1-6; 10 bases match TRBD1. V was pared by 5 bases and J by 6 bases, with 4 bases of the junction left unmatched. This CDR3 region has 15 residues. The germline V gene encodes CDR1 ENHRY and CDR2 SYGVKD. The chain's CDR3 is CAISSGTGVNSPLHF. CDR3 in DNA: TGTGCCATCAGTTCCGGGACAGGGGTTAATTCACCCCTCCACTTT.

In nucleotides, the CDR3 is TGTGCTCCGAAGGCTGGACTAGCGCGGGAGCAGTACGTC. Translating gives CAPKAGLAREQYV. The chain carries TRBV30 and TRBJ2-7, with 9 bases identical to TRBD2. Germline CDR1 reads GTSNPN; CDR2 reads SVGIG (reference sequence). This CDR3 has 13 residues.

The V call is TRBV11-2, the J call TRBJ2-7; TRBD2 matches 13 bases. CDR3 length: 15 amino acids. J lost 4 bases, V lost 3 bases, and 3 bases had no gene match. CDR1 and CDR2 (germline): SGHAT, FQNNGV. The CDR3 spells CASSFTSGGVYEQYV. In DNA, the CDR3 is TGTGCCAGCAGCTTCACTAGCGGGGGGGTTTACGAGCAGTACGTC.

This chain links TRBV12-5 with TRBJ2-3; the D is unclear. Germline CDR1 is LGHNT and CDR2 is FRNRAP. The CDR3 runs to 12 residues. Trimming removed 3 bases at V and 8 bases at J, with 9 bases between. CDR3 loop: CASGFPESTQYF. In DNA, the CDR3 is TGTGCTAGTGGTTTCCCCGAGAGTACGCAGTATTTT.

This clone appeared once. The V and J genes are TRBV7-3 and TRBJ1-6, with 9 nucleotides matching TRBD1. Germline trimming cut 5 bases from V and 9 bases from J; bases unmatched to any gene: 11. The CDR3 is 16 amino acids. CDR1 and CDR2 (germline): SGHTA, FQGTGA. As DNA, the CDR3 is TGTGCCAGCAGCCTCCTCGGGACAGGGTCCAGTTCACCCCTCCACTTT. This codes for CASSLLGTGSSSPLHF.

This sequence joins TRBV3-1 (or the pseudogene TRBV3-2) and TRBJ1-3; D is possibly TRBD1 (5 bases). The CDR3 contains 16 residues. Trimming removed 1 base from V and 0 bases from J, with 10 bases in between. In germline, CDR1 is LGHDT, CDR2 YNNKEL (reference sequence). The CDR3 spells CASSQAGDFSGNTIYF. CDR3 coding DNA: TGTGCCAGCAGCCAAGCCGGGGACTTCTCTGGAAACACCATATATTTT.

V gene TRBV3-1 (or the pseudogene TRBV3-2) combines with J gene TRBJ1-2; tentative D call: TRBD1 (6 bases). The V gene lost 3 bases and the J gene lost 0 bases, with 14 bases spanning the gap. The CDR3 spans 16 residues. CDR1 LGHDT and CDR2 YNNKEL come from the germline V gene (reference sequence). DNA for the CDR3: TGTGCCAGCAGCCAGGCCGGGACACCAACTAACTATGGCTACACCTTC. The encoded protein is CASSQAGTPTNYGYTF.

On this clone: The sample holds other DNA sequences that translate to the same CDR3. This chain uses TRBV29-1 with TRBJ2-3; 13 bases line up with TRBD2. Germline-derived CDR1 and CDR2 are SQVTM and ANQGSEA. V lost 7 bases, J lost 4 bases, and 2 bases stayed unmatched. The length of the CDR3 is 13 residues. CDR3 sequence: CSAGTSGADTQYF. The CDR3, as DNA: TGCAGCGCTGGGACTAGCGGGGCAGATACGCAGTATTTT.

The J gene is TRBJ2-1, the V gene TRBV6-5; D is uncertain. The germline V gene encodes CDR1 MNHEY and CDR2 SVGAGI. The CDR3 is 14 amino acids. With 6 bases removed from V and 0 bases from J, the gap between germline ends came to 9 bases. The CDR3 coding sequence is TGTGCCAGCAGGGTCAGTGGCTCCTACAATGAGCAGTTCTTC. Translation: CASRVSGSYNEQFF.

J is TRBJ1-5 and V is TRBV18; possible D gene TRBD1, 5 bases. Trimming cost V 1 base and J 0 bases, with 10 bases left between them. The CDR3 totals 16 residues. Germline V gives CDR1 KGHSH, CDR2 LQKENI. CDR3 in amino acids: CASSPRTPYSNQPQHF. Written as DNA, the CDR3 is TGTGCCAGCTCACCACGGACACCGTATAGCAATCAGCCCCAGCATTTT. The whole variable domain, remainder taken from reference TRBV18 and TRBJ1-5, is NAGVMQNPRHLVRRRGQEARLRCSPMKGHSHVYWYRQLPEEGLKFMVYLQKENIIDESGMPKERFSAEFPKEGPSILRIQQVVRGDSAAYFCASSPRTPYSNQPQHFGDGTRLSIL.

The V and J genes are TRBV21-1 and TRBJ2-2; TRBD2 reflects the table's D call only, with no check against the DNA. TRBV21-1 is deemed a pseudogene. The CDR3 is 12 amino acids. CDR3 nucleotide sequence: TGTGCCATTTGCGGTTACACCGGGGAGCTGTTTTTT. Its translation is CAICGYTGELFF.

This clone turned up a few times. The chain has TRBV19 and TRBJ2-7; perhaps TRBD2 as D (6 bases). The length of the CDR3 is 14 residues. V shed 3 bases and J shed 3 bases, with 12 bases lying between them. CDR1 and CDR2 from the germline V gene are LNHDA and SQIVND (reference sequence). CDR3: CASSMALGGYEQYF. CDR3 bases: TGTGCCAGTAGTATGGCGCTCGGGGGCTACGAGCAGTACTTC.

This sequence joins TRBV21-1 and TRBJ1-5; the DNA was not compared with TRBD1, the D call given in the table. TRBV21-1 is flagged as a pseudogene. This CDR3 region has 15 residues. CDR3 region: CASSSRTGVSQPQHF. In DNA, the CDR3 is TGTGCCAGCAGCAGCCGGACAGGGGTGAGTCAGCCCCAGCATTTT.

The chain has TRBV11-2 and TRBJ2-5, with a tentative D call TRBD1 (5 bases). V lost 4 bases and J 5 bases, leaving 14 bases between the germline ends. The CDR3 spans 14 residues. The V gene's germline CDR1 is SGHAT and CDR2 FQNNGV. As DNA, the CDR3 is TGTGCCAGCAGCTCCCCCGCGAACAGGGAGACCCAGTACTTC. It codes for CASSSPANRETQYF.

The chain combines TRBV5-3 with TRBJ2-4; 13 bases align to TRBD2. TRBV5-3 is flagged as an ORF with uncertain function. V dropped 4 bases and J dropped 1; count of bases not matched to a gene: 11. There are 19 residues in the CDR3. In nucleotides, the CDR3 is TGTGCCAGAAGCCCGGACGGACTAGCGGGAGAGGGGGCCAAAAACATTCAGTACTTC. Protein: CARSPDGLAGEGAKNIQYF.

Worth noting for this clone: This specimen includes other DNA sequences encoding the same CDR3. The chain uses TRBV5-1 and TRBJ1-4; D remains unclear. The V and J ends lost 0 bases and 2 bases respectively, with 8 bases between them. The CDR3 has 15 residues. Germline CDR1 is SGHRS and CDR2 is YFSETQ. CDR3 loop: CASSLGSGTNEKLFF. As DNA, the CDR3 is TGCGCCAGCAGCTTGGGGTCGGGGACTAATGAAAAACTGTTTTTT.

The rearrangement joins TRBV4-1 to TRBJ2-3, with 8 nucleotides matching TRBD1. The V gene's germline CDR1 is MGHRA and CDR2 YSYEKL. The CDR3 loop spans 17 amino acids. The V gene end was trimmed by 1 base and the J gene end by 6 bases; junction bases not matched to a gene: 12. In DNA form, the CDR3 reads TGCGCCAGCAGCCAAGCCTGGGGGGACAGGAGTTCCGATACGCAGTATTTT. Amino acid sequence: CASSQAWGDRSSDTQYF.

J is TRBJ1-5 and V is TRBV5-8, with TRBD1 as a possible D gene (5 bases). Germline V gene data show CDR1 as SGHTS and CDR2 as YDEGEE. The V and J ends lost 2 bases and 6 bases respectively, with 15 bases between them. This CDR3 region has 15 residues. The CDR3 spells CASSLWSGIGQPQHF. CDR3 DNA: TGTGCCAGCAGCTTATGGTCAGGGATAGGTCAGCCCCAGCATTTT.

V and J are TRBV6-6 and TRBJ1-2; 9 bases agree with TRBD1. This CDR3 is 14 amino acids long. Germline V lookup: CDR1 MNHNY, CDR2 SVGAGI (reference sequence). Germline trimming cut 4 bases from V and 5 bases from J; bases unmatched to any gene: 5. CDR3 sequence: CASSLQGAEYGYTF. The CDR3 DNA follows: TGTGCCAGCAGTTTACAGGGGGCAGAGTATGGCTACACCTTC.

V usage is TRBV21-1 and J usage is TRBJ1-5; TRBD1 reflects the table's D call only, with no check against the DNA. TRBV21-1 is a pseudogene segment. The CDR3 has 16 residues. CDR3 loop: CASSNQGARSNQPQHF. The CDR3 DNA sequence: TGTGCCAGCAGCAACCAGGGGGCAAGAAGCAATCAGCCCCAGCATTTT.

Regarding this clone: The junction does not match germline at one end; this may be a read error. The chain couples TRBV29-1 to TRBJ1-6, with 7 bases aligning to TRBD1. Germline-derived CDR1 and CDR2 are SQVTM and ANQGSEA. The CDR3 has 11 residues. DNA for the CDR3: TGCAGCGTTGAAGATGGTACAGGGGAATCCTTT. Translation: CSVEDGTGESF. The entire variable domain, with the rest obtained from reference TRBV29-1 and TRBJ1-6, is as follows: SAVISQKPSRDICQRGTSLTIQCQVDSQVTMMFWYRQQPGQSLTLIATANQGSEATYESGFVIDKFPISRPNLTFSTLTVSNMSPEDSSIYLCSVEDGTGESFGNGTRLTVT.

J is TRBJ1-1 and V is TRBV19; D is uncertain. V was shortened by 3 bases and J by 0 bases, with 5 bases between the two germline ends. CDR1 and CDR2 (germline): LNHDA, SQIVND (reference sequence). The CDR3 loop spans 13 amino acids. CDR3: CASSIGVNTEAFF. The CDR3 DNA reads as TGTGCCAGTAGTATTGGAGTGAACACTGAAGCTTTCTTT.

This chain uses TRBV3-1 (or the pseudogene TRBV3-2) with TRBJ1-2; D is unresolved. Germline V gene lookup returns CDR1 LGHDT and CDR2 YNNKEL (reference sequence). V lost 1 base and J lost 7, with 10 bases in between. There are 13 residues in the CDR3. The CDR3 protein is CASSQGSGVGYTF. For the CDR3, the DNA is TGTGCCAGCAGCCAAGGCAGTGGAGTTGGCTACACCTTC.

This clone occurred a few times. The genes are TRBV7-3 and TRBJ1-6; TRBD1 matches 9 bases. This CDR3 is 15 amino acids long. From germline, CDR1 is SGHTA and CDR2 FQGTGA. Unmatched junction bases numbered 4, after V lost 3 bases and J lost 7 bases. The CDR3 nucleotides are TGTGCCAGCAGCTTGAGTGGACAGGGGAATTCACCCCTCCACTTT. Amino acid sequence: CASSLSGQGNSPLHF.

The J gene is TRBJ1-6, the V gene TRBV18, with 8 bases lining up with TRBD1. Germline V CDR1 and CDR2: KGHSH, LQKENI. The CDR3 consists of 15 residues. Unmatched junction bases numbered 5, after V lost 4 bases and J lost 6 bases. In DNA form, the CDR3 reads TGTGCCAGCTCACTCCAGGGGGCCCTTAATTCACCCCTCCACTTT. It translates to CASSLQGALNSPLHF.

The chain recombines TRBV27 with TRBJ2-2, with 8 bases lining up with TRBD1. Germline V lookup: CDR1 MNHEY, CDR2 SMNVEV (reference sequence). The V and J ends lost 5 bases and 6 bases, in that order; junction bases with no gene match: 8. The CDR3 is 15 residues long. The CDR3 region is CASSPTGGFAGELFF. In nucleotides, the CDR3 is TGTGCCAGCAGTCCCACAGGGGGATTTGCCGGGGAGCTGTTTTTT.

The chain is built from TRBV5-1 and TRBJ2-5; D is unresolved. This CDR3 spans 13 amino acids. Germline V gives CDR1 SGHRS, CDR2 YFSETQ. V was pared by 3 bases and J by 5 bases, with 11 bases between. The CDR3 coding sequence is TGCGCCAGCAGCTCTACAGATGTGGAGACCCAGTACTTC. Its translation is CASSSTDVETQYF. Full variable domain (missing parts from reference TRBV5-1 and TRBJ2-5): KAGVTQTPRYLIKTRGQQVTLSCSPISGHRSVSWYQQTPGQGLQFLFEYFSETQRNKGNFPGRFSGRQFSNSRSEMNVSTLELGDSALYLCASSSTDVETQYFGPGTRLLVL.

The chain couples TRBV28 to TRBJ1-4; a possible D gene is TRBD1 (5 bases). The CDR3 contains 15 residues. Trimming took 3 bases from V and 0 from J, leaving 8 bases between them. Germline V lookup: CDR1 MDHEN, CDR2 SYDVKM. CDR3 region: CASSFAGATNEKLFF. For the CDR3, the DNA is TGTGCCAGCAGTTTTGCGGGGGCAACTAATGAAAAACTGTTTTTT. Full variable domain (remainder filled in from reference TRBV28 and TRBJ1-4): DVKVTQSSRYLVKRTGEKVFLECVQDMDHENMFWYRQDPGLGLRLIYFSYDVKMKEKGDIPEGYSVSREKKERFSLILESASTNQTSMYLCASSFAGATNEKLFFGSGTQLSVL.